The 2 T cell receptor beta chains given below trace back to one sample, sequenced in a study of blood T cell repertoires in COVID-19. Produced via immunoSEQ multiplex PCR; TCRdb's table is partial and in-frame only. Seen here are roughly 180,000 clones, about 93% observed once, and the top ten hold 0.76%. The specimen sequenced was peripheral blood. The receptors shown here come from a man aged 30 to 39 with COVID-19, enrolled during active disease.

The rearrangement joins TRBV5-1 to TRBJ2-7; 7 nucleotides agree with TRBD2. The CDR3 contains 14 residues. Germline CDR1 is SGHRS and CDR2 is YFSETQ. Unmatched junction bases numbered 4, after V lost 4 bases and J lost 0 bases. The CDR3 nucleotides read TGCGCCAGCAGCCCCCAGCGGGACTCCTACGAGCAGTACTTC. Translating it yields CASSPQRDSYEQYF.

The genes are TRBV12-3 or TRBV12-4 and TRBJ1-5; tentatively, D is TRBD1 (5 bases). The CDR3 covers 11 residues. V was pared by 4 bases and J by 7 bases, with 5 bases between. CDR3 sequence reads: CASSSGQPQHF. CDR3 coding DNA: TGTGCCAGCAGTTCAGGGCAGCCCCAGCATTTT.